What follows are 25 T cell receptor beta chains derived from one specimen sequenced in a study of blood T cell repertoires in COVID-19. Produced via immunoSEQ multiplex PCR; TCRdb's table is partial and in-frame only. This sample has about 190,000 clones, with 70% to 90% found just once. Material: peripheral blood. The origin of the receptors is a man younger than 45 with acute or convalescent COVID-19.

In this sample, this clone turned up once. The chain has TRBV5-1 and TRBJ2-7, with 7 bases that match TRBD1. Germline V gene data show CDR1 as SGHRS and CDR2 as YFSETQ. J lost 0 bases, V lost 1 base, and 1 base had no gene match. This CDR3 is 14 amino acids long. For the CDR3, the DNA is TGCGCCAGCAGCTTGAAGGGGGCCTCCTACGAGCAGTACTTC. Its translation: CASSLKGASYEQYF.

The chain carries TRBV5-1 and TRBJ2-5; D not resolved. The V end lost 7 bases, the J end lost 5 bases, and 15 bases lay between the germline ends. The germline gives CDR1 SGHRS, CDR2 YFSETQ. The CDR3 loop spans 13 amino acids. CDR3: CASGPGSTETQYF. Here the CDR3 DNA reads TGCGCCAGCGGCCCGGGTTCAACGGAGACCCAGTACTTC.

As DNA, the CDR3 is TGTGCCAGCAGCTTCGACACTCATAATTCACCCCTCCACTTT. Its translation is CASSFDTHNSPLHF. This sequence joins TRBV7-9 and TRBJ1-6; no definite D call. V lost 3 bases to trimming and J lost 5 bases, with 8 bases between them. The CDR3 sequence is 14 residues long. Germline V gives CDR1 SEHNR, CDR2 FQNEAQ (reference sequence).

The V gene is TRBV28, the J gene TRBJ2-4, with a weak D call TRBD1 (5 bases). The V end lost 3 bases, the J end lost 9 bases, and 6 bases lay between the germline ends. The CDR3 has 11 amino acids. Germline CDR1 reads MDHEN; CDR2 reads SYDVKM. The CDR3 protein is CASSFRGIQYF. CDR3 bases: TGTGCCAGCAGTTTTAGGGGCATTCAGTACTTC. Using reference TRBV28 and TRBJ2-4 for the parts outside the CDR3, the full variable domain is DVKVTQSSRYLVKRTGEKVFLECVQDMDHENMFWYRQDPGLGLRLIYFSYDVKMKEKGDIPEGYSVSREKKERFSLILESASTNQTSMYLCASSFRGIQYFGAGTRLSVL.

The CDR3 sequence: CASSLWGQGMSTGELFF. As DNA, the CDR3 is TGTGCCAGCAGTTTATGGGGACAGGGGATGAGCACCGGGGAGCTGTTTTTT. The chain carries TRBV28 and TRBJ2-2; TRBD1 matches 10 bases. The J segment lost 4 bases and the V segment lost 0 bases, leaving 5 bases of the junction unmatched. Looked up from germline, CDR1 is MDHEN and CDR2 is SYDVKM. The CDR3 spans 17 residues.

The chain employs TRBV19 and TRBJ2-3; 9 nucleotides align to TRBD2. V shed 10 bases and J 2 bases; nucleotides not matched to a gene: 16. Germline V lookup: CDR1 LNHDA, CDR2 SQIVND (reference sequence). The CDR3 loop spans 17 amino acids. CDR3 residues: CATRLNGIAGATDTQYF. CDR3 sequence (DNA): TGTGCCACCCGCCTTAATGGAATAGCGGGGGCCACAGATACGCAGTATTTT. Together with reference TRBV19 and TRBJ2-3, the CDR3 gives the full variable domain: DGGITQSPKYLFRKEGQNVTLSCEQNLNHDAMYWYRQDPGQGLRLIYYSQIVNDFQKGDIAEGYSVSREKKESFPLTVTSAQKNPTAFYLCATRLNGIAGATDTQYFGPGTRLTVL.

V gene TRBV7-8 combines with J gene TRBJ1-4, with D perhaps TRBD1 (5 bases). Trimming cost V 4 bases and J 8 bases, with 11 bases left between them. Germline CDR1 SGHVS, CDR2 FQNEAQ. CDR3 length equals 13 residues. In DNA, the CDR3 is TGTGCCAGCAGCTCCAGGGATTTCGAAAAACTGTTTTTT. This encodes CASSSRDFEKLFF.

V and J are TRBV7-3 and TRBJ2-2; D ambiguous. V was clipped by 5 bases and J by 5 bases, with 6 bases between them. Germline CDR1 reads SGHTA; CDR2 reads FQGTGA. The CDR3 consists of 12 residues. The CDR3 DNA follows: TGTGCCAGCAGCCCCTCTACCGGGGAGCTGTTTTTT. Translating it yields CASSPSTGELFF.

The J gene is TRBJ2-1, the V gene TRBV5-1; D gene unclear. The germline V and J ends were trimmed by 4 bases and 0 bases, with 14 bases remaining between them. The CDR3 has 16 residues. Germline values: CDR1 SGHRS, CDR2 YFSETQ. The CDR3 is CASSLEPLDSYNEQFF. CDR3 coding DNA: TGCGCCAGCAGCCTGGAGCCACTCGACTCCTACAATGAGCAGTTCTTC. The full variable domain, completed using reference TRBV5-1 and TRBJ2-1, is KAGVTQTPRYLIKTRGQQVTLSCSPISGHRSVSWYQQTPGQGLQFLFEYFSETQRNKGNFPGRFSGRQFSNSRSEMNVSTLELGDSALYLCASSLEPLDSYNEQFFGPGTRLTVL.

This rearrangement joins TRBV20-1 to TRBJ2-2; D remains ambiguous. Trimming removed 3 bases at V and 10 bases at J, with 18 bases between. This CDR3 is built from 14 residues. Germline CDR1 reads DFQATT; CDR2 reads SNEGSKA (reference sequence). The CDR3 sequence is CSASSGSFSKELFF. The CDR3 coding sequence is TGCAGTGCTAGTTCGGGTTCCTTTTCTAAGGAGCTGTTTTTT.

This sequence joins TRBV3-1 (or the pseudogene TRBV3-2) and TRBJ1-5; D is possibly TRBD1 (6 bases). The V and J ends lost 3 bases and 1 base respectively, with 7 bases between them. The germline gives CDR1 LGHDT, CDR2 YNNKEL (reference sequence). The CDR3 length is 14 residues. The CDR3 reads CASSQGASNQPQHF. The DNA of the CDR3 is TGTGCCAGCAGCCAGGGGGCAAGCAATCAGCCCCAGCATTTT.

CDR3 in amino acids: CASSLPRVERNTIYF. The DNA for the CDR3 is TGCGCCAGCAGCTTGCCACGGGTGGAACGAAACACCATATATTTT. The rearrangement links TRBV5-1 to TRBJ1-3; no definite D call. Looked up from germline, CDR1 is SGHRS and CDR2 is YFSETQ. The CDR3 has 15 amino acids. V lost 1 base and J 5 bases, leaving 13 bases between the germline ends.

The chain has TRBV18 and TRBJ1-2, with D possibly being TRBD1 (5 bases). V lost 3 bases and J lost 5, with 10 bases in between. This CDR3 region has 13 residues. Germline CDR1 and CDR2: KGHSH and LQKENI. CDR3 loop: CASSPPGLYGYTF. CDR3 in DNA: TGTGCCAGCTCACCCCCGGGACTGTATGGCTACACCTTC.

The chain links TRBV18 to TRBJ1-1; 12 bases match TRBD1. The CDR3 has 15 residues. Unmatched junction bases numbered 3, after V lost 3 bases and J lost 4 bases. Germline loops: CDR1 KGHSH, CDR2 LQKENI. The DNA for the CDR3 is TGTGCCAGCTCACCCGGGACAGGGGGCGTCACTGAAGCTTTCTTT. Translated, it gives CASSPGTGGVTEAFF.

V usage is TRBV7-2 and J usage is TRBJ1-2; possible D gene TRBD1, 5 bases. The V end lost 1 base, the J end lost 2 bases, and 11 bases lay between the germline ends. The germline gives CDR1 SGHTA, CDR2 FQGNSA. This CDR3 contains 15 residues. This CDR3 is CASSLVQGPNYGYTF. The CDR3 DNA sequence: TGTGCCAGCAGCTTAGTTCAGGGCCCCAACTATGGCTACACCTTC.

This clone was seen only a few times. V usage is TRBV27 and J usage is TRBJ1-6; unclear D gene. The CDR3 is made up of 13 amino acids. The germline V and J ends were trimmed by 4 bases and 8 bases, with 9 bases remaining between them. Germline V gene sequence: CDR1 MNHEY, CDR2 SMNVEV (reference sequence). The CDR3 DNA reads TGTGCCAGCAGTTCCGGACTGTATTCACCCCTCCACTTT. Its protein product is CASSSGLYSPLHF.

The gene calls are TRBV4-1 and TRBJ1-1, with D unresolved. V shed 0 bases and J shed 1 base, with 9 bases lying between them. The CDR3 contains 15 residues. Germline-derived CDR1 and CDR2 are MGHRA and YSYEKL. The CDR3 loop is CASSQDWAGNTEAFF. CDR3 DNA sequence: TGCGCCAGCAGCCAAGATTGGGCAGGGAACACTGAAGCTTTCTTT.

The DNA of the CDR3 is TGTGCCAGCAGCGTGTACACTGAAGCTTTCTTT. It is translated as CASSVYTEAFF. The chain uses TRBV2 and TRBJ1-1; no firm D call. This CDR3 comprises 11 residues. Per the germline V gene, CDR1 is SNHLY and CDR2 is FYNNEI. V lost 6 bases and J 3 bases, leaving 5 bases between the germline ends.

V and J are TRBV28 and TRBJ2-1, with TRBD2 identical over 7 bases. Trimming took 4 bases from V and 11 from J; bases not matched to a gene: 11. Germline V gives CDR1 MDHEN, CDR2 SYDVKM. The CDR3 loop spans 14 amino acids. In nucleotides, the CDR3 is TGTGCCAGCAGTTCCGATTCCGAACTAGCGCAGCAGTTCTTC. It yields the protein CASSSDSELAQQFF.

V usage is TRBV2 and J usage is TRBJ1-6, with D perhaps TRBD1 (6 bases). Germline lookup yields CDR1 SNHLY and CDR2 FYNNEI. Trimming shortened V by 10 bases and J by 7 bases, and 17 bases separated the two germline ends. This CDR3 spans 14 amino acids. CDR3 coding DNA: TGTGCCACCTGTTGGGGGCCTGGGAATTCACCCCTCCACTTT. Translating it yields CATCWGPGNSPLHF.

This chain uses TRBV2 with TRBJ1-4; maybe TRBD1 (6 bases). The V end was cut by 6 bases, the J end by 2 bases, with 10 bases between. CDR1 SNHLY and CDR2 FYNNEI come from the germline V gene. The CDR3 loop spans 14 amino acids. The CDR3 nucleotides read TGTGCCAGCAGGAGACAGGCGACTAATGAAAAACTGTTTTTT. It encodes CASRRQATNEKLFF.

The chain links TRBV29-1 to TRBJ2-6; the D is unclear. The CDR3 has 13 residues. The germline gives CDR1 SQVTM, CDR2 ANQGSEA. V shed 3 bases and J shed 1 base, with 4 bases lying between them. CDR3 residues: CSVDQSGANVLTF. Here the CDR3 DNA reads TGCAGCGTTGATCAGTCTGGGGCCAACGTCCTGACTTTC.

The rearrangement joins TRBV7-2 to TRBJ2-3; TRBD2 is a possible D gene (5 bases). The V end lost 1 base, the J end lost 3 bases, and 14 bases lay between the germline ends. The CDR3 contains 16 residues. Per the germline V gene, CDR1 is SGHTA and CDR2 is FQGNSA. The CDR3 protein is CASSLGVGVFTDTQYF. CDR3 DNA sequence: TGTGCCAGCAGCTTAGGGGTGGGAGTTTTTACAGATACGCAGTATTTT.

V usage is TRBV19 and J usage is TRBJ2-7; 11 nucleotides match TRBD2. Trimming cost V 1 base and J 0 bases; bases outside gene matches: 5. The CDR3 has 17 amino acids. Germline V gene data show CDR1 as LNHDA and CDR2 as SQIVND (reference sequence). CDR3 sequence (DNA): TGTGCCAGTAGTATAGCGGCTAGCGGGGGGAGCTCCTACGAGCAGTACTTC. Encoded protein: CASSIAASGGSSYEQYF.

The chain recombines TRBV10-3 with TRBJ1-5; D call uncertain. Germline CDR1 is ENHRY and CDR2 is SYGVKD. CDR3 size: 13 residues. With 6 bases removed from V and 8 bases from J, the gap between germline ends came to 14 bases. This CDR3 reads CAIRGRVEEPQHF. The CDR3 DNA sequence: TGTGCCATCAGGGGGAGAGTAGAGGAGCCCCAGCATTTT.